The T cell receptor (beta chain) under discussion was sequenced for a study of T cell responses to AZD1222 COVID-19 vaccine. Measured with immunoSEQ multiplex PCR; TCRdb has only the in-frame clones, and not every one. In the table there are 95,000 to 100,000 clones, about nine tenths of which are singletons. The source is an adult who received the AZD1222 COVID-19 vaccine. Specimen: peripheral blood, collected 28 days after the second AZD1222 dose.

The CDR3 reads CASSPGTSGRRDNEQFF. CDR3 sequence (DNA): TGTGCCAGCAGCCCCGGGACTAGCGGGAGGCGGGACAATGAGCAGTTCTTC. This chain joins TRBV5-4 and TRBJ2-1, with 15 nucleotides matching TRBD2. The length of the CDR3 is 17 residues. Looked up from germline, CDR1 is SGHNT and CDR2 is YYREEE (reference sequence). The junction had 7 bases not matched to a gene; V was cut back by 4 bases and J by 5 bases.